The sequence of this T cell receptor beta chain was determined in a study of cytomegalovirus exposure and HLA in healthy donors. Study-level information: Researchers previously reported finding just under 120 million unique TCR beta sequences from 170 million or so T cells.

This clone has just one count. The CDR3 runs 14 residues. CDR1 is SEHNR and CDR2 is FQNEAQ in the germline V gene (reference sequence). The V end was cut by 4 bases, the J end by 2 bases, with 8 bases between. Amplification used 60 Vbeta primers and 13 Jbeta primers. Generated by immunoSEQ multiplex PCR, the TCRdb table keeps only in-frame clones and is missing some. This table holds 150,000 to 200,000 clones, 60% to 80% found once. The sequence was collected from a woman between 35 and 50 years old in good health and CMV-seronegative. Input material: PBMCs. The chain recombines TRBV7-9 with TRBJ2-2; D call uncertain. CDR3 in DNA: TGTGCCAGCAGCTCCCGCGGAAACACCGGGGAGCTGTTTTTT. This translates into CASSSRGNTGELFF.